This TCR beta chain was obtained from a study of blood T cell repertoires in COVID-19. Study background: The United States, Italy and Spain were the sources of the acute and convalescent COVID-19 samples. T cells, B-cell-depleted T cells, or PBMCs supplied cDNA or gDNA.

Assay: immunoSEQ multiplex PCR; the TCRdb copy retains only in-frame clones and omits some. The profile shows 380,000 or so clones, more than 70% of them singletons. This clone was seen a few times. The V gene's germline CDR1 is SGHNT and CDR2 YYREEE (reference sequence). The CDR3 sequence is 20 residues long. V trimming: 3 bases; J trimming: 1 base; junction bases outside the gene matches: 10. The material sequenced was peripheral blood. This receptor was obtained from a man in his forties with acute or convalescent COVID-19. The V and J genes are TRBV5-4 and TRBJ2-1; 16 nucleotides agree with TRBD2. The CDR3 region has the DNA TGTGCCAGCAGCTCAGGGACTAGCGGGAGGGCCCGTATGTCCTACAATGAGCAGTTCTTC. It is translated as CASSSGTSGRARMSYNEQFF.